Below are 25 T cell receptor beta chains sequenced from a single sample in a study of response to subunit inactivated influenza vaccine. A single record per CDR3 protein comes from TCRdb applying MiXCR to the RT-PCR reads. The sample shows approximately 500,000 distinct CDR3 sequences, around 13% of them seen only once. Specimen: PBMCs from blood, collected roughly 48 days after vaccination. The receptors originated from a man aged 50-59 years who received an inactivated influenza vaccine.

This clonotype was picked up a small number of times. V is TRBV7-3 and J is TRBJ2-7; D call uncertain. Deletions cut 2 bases from V and 3 bases from J, with 11 bases between. The length of the CDR3 is 14 residues. Germline CDR1 is SGHTA and CDR2 is FQGTGA. The chain's CDR3 is CASSLRPSSYEQYF. The CDR3 DNA reads TGTGCCAGCAGCTTACGTCCTAGTAGCTACGAGCAGTACTTC.

The chain combines TRBV19 with TRBJ2-2; D gene unclear. Between the trimmed V and J ends, which lost 2 bases and 4 bases, there was a span of 11 bases. Germline CDR1 is LNHDA and CDR2 is SQIVND (reference sequence). The length of the CDR3 is 15 residues. CDR3 nucleotide sequence: TGTGCCAGTAGTATACTTTCCTTTGGCACCGGGGAGCTGTTTTTT. Translation: CASSILSFGTGELFF.

This clonotype was recorded once. The rearrangement links TRBV4-3 to TRBJ2-5; either TRBD1 or TRBD2 may fit D (5 bases each). Germline loops: CDR1 LGHNA, CDR2 YSLEER. The CDR3 is 14 residues long. Deletions cut 4 bases from V and 4 bases from J, with 13 bases between. CDR3 coding DNA: TGCGCCAGCAGCCCGGGACCCCCTGGAGAGACCCAGTACTTC. Its translation: CASSPGPPGETQYF.

The chain uses TRBV5-1 and TRBJ2-1, with TRBD1 as a possible D gene (6 bases). The germline V gene has CDR1 SGHRS and CDR2 YFSETQ. V lost 4 bases and J 0 bases, leaving 14 bases between the germline ends. The CDR3 contains 16 residues. As DNA, the CDR3 is TGCGCCAGCAGCGCCACAGGGACGATCTCCTACAATGAGCAGTTCTTC. It yields the protein CASSATGTISYNEQFF.

The J gene is TRBJ2-1, the V gene TRBV2, with 9 bases that match TRBD2. CDR1 and CDR2 from the germline V gene are SNHLY and FYNNEI. The junction had 7 bases not matched to a gene; V was cut back by 8 bases and J by 2 bases. The CDR3 is 15 amino acids. This CDR3 reads CASRIPSGAYNEQFF. DNA of the CDR3: TGTGCCAGCCGCATCCCTAGCGGGGCCTACAATGAGCAGTTCTTC.

V gene TRBV5-6 combines with J gene TRBJ2-7; D is undetermined. Germline values: CDR1 SGHDT, CDR2 YYEEEE. This CDR3 is built from 14 residues. V dropped 0 bases and J dropped 2 bases, with 9 bases sitting between them. The CDR3 DNA reads TGTGCCAGCAGCTTGGGTCTGATCGCCTACGAGCAGTACTTC. Its translation: CASSLGLIAYEQYF.

This sequence joins TRBV27 and TRBJ2-1; D not resolved. The CDR3 covers 13 residues. V was pared by 2 bases and J by 5 bases, with 7 bases between. The V gene's germline CDR1 is MNHEY and CDR2 SMNVEV (reference sequence). The CDR3 DNA is TGTGCCAGCAGTTTAACCGCTCACAATGAGCAGTTCTTC. Translation: CASSLTAHNEQFF.

A few counts support this clonotype. The chain carries TRBV28 and TRBJ2-7, with TRBD1 matching over 7 bases. Germline V gene data show CDR1 as MDHEN and CDR2 as SYDVKM. The CDR3 is made up of 14 amino acids. The ends lost 4 bases at V and 4 bases at J; junction bases unmatched: 7. The CDR3 DNA reads TGTGCCAGCAGTTACAGGGGAGTAGGGTACGAGCAGTACTTC. It yields the protein CASSYRGVGYEQYF.

This chain links TRBV20-1 with TRBJ2-3, with TRBD2 matching over 13 bases. In germline, CDR1 is DFQATT, CDR2 SNEGSKA (reference sequence). Trimming cost V 6 bases and J 3 bases; bases outside gene matches: 9. The CDR3 is made up of 16 amino acids. CDR3 sequence reads: CSAHPGTSGMTDTQYF. The CDR3 DNA sequence: TGCAGTGCCCATCCCGGGACTAGCGGGATGACAGATACGCAGTATTTT.

The chain carries TRBV29-1 and TRBJ2-5, with D hard to call. Trimming took 5 bases from V and 2 from J, leaving 6 bases between them. The germline gives CDR1 SQVTM, CDR2 ANQGSEA. CDR3 size: 11 residues. The CDR3 reads CSVLGQETQYF. The CDR3 DNA follows: TGCAGCGTTTTAGGTCAAGAGACCCAGTACTTC.

This clonotype was seen a few times. This chain uses TRBV7-2 with TRBJ2-5, with D maybe TRBD1 (6 bases). The CDR3 runs to 14 residues. The germline V gene encodes CDR1 SGHTA and CDR2 FQGNSA. V dropped 2 bases and J dropped 2 bases, with 9 bases sitting between them. The CDR3 coding sequence is TGTGCCAGCAGCTTATACGGACAGCAAGAGACCCAGTACTTC. This translates into CASSLYGQQETQYF.

This clonotype was detected ten times or more. This chain uses TRBV7-2 with TRBJ1-1; no definite D call. Deletions cut 5 bases from V and 1 base from J, with 11 bases between. CDR1 is SGHTA and CDR2 is FQGNSA in the germline V gene. The CDR3 covers 14 residues. The CDR3 DNA sequence: TGTGCCAGCAGCCTAGACTGGGGGAACACTGAAGCTTTCTTT. It translates to CASSLDWGNTEAFF.

This clonotype has more than one count but fewer than ten. The chain couples TRBV29-1 to TRBJ1-6; D possibly corresponds to TRBD1 (5 bases). The CDR3 loop spans 13 amino acids. V lost 1 base, J lost 5 bases, and 6 bases lay in between. Germline V CDR1 and CDR2: SQVTM, ANQGSEA. CDR3 nucleotide sequence: TGCAGCGTTGAAGTGGGGGATAATTCACCCCTCCACTTT. It codes for CSVEVGDNSPLHF.

The chain carries TRBV4-2 and TRBJ2-7, with D unclear. Germline V CDR1 and CDR2: LGHNA, YNFKEQ. The V and J ends lost 1 base and 2 bases respectively, with 18 bases between them. This CDR3 has 17 residues. The CDR3 coding sequence is TGTGCCAGCAGCCAAGCGTTGGATACACTGGGGACCTACGAGCAGTACTTC. It encodes CASSQALDTLGTYEQYF.

This clonotype was seen a few times. The chain combines TRBV5-1 with TRBJ2-7; D ambiguous. The germline gives CDR1 SGHRS, CDR2 YFSETQ. The CDR3 runs to 14 residues. V was trimmed by 0 bases and J by 2 bases, leaving 9 bases between them. The CDR3 region is CASSLEYGTYEQYF. The CDR3 region has the DNA TGCGCCAGCAGCTTGGAGTACGGAACCTACGAGCAGTACTTC.

At least ten counts were recorded for this clonotype. Germline and junction disagree at one end, which may indicate a read error. The CDR3 reads CASSPGTGSYEQYF. The CDR3 DNA reads as TGTGCCAGCAGCCCCGGGACAGGGTCCTACGAGCAGTACTTC. The chain employs TRBV5-1 and TRBJ2-7, with 9 bases lining up with TRBD1. Germline loops: CDR1 SGHRS, CDR2 YFSETQ. This CDR3 contains 14 residues.

This clonotype was seen ten or more times. V usage is TRBV29-1 and J usage is TRBJ2-3, with a tentative D call TRBD1 (6 bases). The CDR3 contains 14 residues. Germline V gene sequence: CDR1 SQVTM, CDR2 ANQGSEA. V lost 3 bases and J lost 3, with 13 bases in between. CDR3 DNA: TGCAGCGTTGATCTCCGGACAGCGACAGATACGCAGTATTTT. Translated, it gives CSVDLRTATDTQYF.

This clonotype was observed a handful of times. The chain couples TRBV5-1 to TRBJ2-1; a weak D match, TRBD1 (6 bases). V lost 4 bases and J lost 8, with 13 bases in between. The CDR3 runs 13 residues. The V gene's germline CDR1 is SGHRS and CDR2 YFSETQ. CDR3 protein: CASSATGYHEQFF. The CDR3, as DNA: TGCGCCAGCAGCGCCACAGGGTACCATGAGCAGTTCTTC.

The rearrangement uses TRBV12-3 or TRBV12-4 and TRBJ2-7; D possibly corresponds to TRBD1 (6 bases). This CDR3 has 13 residues. V was pared by 3 bases and J by 3 bases, with 9 bases between. The CDR3 coding sequence is TGTGCCAGCAGTTTGGACAGAATCTACGAGCAGTACTTC. The encoded protein is CASSLDRIYEQYF.

This clonotype was seen a handful of times. The chain links TRBV5-1 to TRBJ2-2, with 7 bases matching TRBD1. The CDR3 runs 16 residues. CDR1 and CDR2 from the germline V gene are SGHRS and YFSETQ. Trimming at V came to 0 bases and at J to 3 bases, leaving 5 bases not matched to a gene. The CDR3 DNA sequence: TGCGCCAGCAGCTTGGTAGGGGGCGCCGACACCGGGGAGCTGTTTTTT. Amino acids: CASSLVGGADTGELFF.

This chain connects TRBV12-3 or TRBV12-4 to TRBJ2-3, with 10 bases aligning to TRBD2. V gave up 6 bases and J gave up 3 bases; unmatched junction bases: 9. CDR3 size: 16 residues. The CDR3 bases are TGTGCCAGCAGCCCTGTGGCTAGCGGGAGAACAGATACGCAGTATTTT. Its translation is CASSPVASGRTDTQYF.

CDR3: CASSEGTVNTGELFF. The CDR3 DNA reads TGCGCCAGCAGCGAAGGGACAGTGAACACCGGGGAGCTGTTTTTT. The chain uses TRBV5-1 and TRBJ2-2; 7 nucleotides align to TRBD1. Losses at the gene ends were 4 bases for V and 1 base for J; bases not matched to a gene: 4. Germline V gives CDR1 SGHRS, CDR2 YFSETQ. This CDR3 comprises 15 residues.

The V gene is TRBV7-3, the J gene TRBJ2-3, with D possibly TRBD2 on 5 matching bases. Trimming took 3 bases from V and 5 from J, leaving 12 bases between them. Germline V gene lookup returns CDR1 SGHTA and CDR2 FQGTGA. There are 14 residues in the CDR3. The CDR3 DNA sequence: TGTGCCAGCAGCTTCACCGGGATTGGAGATACGCAGTATTTT. Translated: CASSFTGIGDTQYF.

Comments on this clonotype: It may be a read error: a sequence one base away is much more abundant. The V and J genes are TRBV5-1 and TRBJ2-2; tentatively, D is TRBD1 or TRBD2 (5 bases each). This CDR3 has 14 amino acids. The germline V gene has CDR1 SGHRS and CDR2 YFSETQ. The CDR3 sequence: CASSRDGNTGVLFF. CDR3 DNA: TGCGCCAGCAGCAGGGACGGAAACACCGGGGTGCTGTTTTTT.

About this clonotype: The junction departs from the called germline gene at one end, perhaps through a read error. The genes are TRBV11-2 and TRBJ2-1; D is undetermined. Germline assignment: CDR1 SGHAT and CDR2 FQNNGV. CDR3 size: 11 residues. CDR3 coding DNA: TGTGCCAGCAGCCGAACTCGTCTTAGGGTCTTC. Its translation: CASSRTRLRVF.